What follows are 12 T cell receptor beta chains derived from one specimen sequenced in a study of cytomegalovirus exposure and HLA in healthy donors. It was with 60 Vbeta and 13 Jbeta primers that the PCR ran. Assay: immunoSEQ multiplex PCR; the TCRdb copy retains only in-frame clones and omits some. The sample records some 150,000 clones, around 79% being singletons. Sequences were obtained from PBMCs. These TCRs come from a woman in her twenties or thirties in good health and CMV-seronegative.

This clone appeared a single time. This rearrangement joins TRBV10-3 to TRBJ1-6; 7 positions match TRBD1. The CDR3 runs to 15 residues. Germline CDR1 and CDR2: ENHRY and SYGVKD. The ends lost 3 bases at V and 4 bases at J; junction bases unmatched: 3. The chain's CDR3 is CAISDRDRYNSPLHF. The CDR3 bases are TGTGCCATCAGTGATCGGGACAGATATAATTCACCCCTCCACTTT.

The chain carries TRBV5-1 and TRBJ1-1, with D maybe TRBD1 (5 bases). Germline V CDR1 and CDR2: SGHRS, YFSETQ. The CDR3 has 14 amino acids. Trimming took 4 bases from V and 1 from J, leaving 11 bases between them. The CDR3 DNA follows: TGCGCCAGCAGCCGGGAGGGGTCGAACACTGAAGCTTTCTTT. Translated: CASSREGSNTEAFF.

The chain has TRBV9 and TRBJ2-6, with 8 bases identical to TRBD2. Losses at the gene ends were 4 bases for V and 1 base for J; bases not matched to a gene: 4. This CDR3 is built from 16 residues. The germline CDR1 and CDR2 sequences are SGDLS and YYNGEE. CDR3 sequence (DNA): TGTGCCAGCAGCCTCCGGGAGGGATCTGGGGCCAACGTCCTGACTTTC. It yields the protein CASSLREGSGANVLTF.

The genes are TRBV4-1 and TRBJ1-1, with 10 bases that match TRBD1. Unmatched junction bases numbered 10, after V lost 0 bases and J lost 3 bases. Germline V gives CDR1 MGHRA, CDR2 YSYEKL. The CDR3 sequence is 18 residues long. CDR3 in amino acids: CASSQERGDRGRDTEAFF. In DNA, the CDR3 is TGCGCCAGCAGCCAAGAGAGGGGGGACAGGGGTCGGGACACTGAAGCTTTCTTT.

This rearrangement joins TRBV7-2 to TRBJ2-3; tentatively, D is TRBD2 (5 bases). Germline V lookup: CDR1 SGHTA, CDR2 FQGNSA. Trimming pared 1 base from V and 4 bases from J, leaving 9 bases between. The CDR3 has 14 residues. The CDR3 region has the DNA TGTGCCAGCAGCTTAGGCGGGTCCTCAGATACGCAGTATTTT. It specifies CASSLGGSSDTQYF.

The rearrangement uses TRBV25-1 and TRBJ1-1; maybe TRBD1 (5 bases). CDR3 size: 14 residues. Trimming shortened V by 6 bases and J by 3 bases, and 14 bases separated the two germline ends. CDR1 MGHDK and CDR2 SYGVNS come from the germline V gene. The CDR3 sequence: CASRPLGGDTEAFF. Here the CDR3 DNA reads TGTGCCAGCAGGCCTCTCGGGGGAGACACTGAAGCTTTCTTT.

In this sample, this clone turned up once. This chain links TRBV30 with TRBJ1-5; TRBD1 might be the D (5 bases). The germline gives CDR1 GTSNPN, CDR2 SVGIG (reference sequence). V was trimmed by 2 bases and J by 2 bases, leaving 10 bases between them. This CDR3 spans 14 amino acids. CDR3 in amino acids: CAWSRGGGNQPQHF. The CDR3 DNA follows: TGTGCCTGGAGTAGGGGCGGTGGCAATCAGCCCCAGCATTTT.

CDR3 bases: TGTGCCAGCAGCGTAGCTGGCCAGGGCTACGAGCAGTACTTC. This gives the protein CASSVAGQGYEQYF. This chain links TRBV9 with TRBJ2-7; D may be TRBD1 (5 bases). Trimming removed 0 bases from V and 3 bases from J, with 10 bases in between. The germline V gene has CDR1 SGDLS and CDR2 YYNGEE. This CDR3 contains 14 residues.

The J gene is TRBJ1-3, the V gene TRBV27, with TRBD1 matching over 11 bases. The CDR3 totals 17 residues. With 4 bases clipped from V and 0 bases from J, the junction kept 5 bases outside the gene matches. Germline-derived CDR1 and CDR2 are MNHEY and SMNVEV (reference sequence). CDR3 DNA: TGTGCCAGCAGTTCTTGGACAGGGGGCGACTCTGGAAACACCATATATTTT. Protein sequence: CASSSWTGGDSGNTIYF.

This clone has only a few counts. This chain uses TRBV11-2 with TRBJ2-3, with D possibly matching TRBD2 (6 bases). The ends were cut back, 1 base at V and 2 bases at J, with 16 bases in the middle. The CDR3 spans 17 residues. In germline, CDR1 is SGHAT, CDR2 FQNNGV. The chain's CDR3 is CASSLGVRGGFTDTQYF. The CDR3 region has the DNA TGTGCCAGCAGCTTAGGGGTTAGGGGAGGATTCACAGATACGCAGTATTTT.

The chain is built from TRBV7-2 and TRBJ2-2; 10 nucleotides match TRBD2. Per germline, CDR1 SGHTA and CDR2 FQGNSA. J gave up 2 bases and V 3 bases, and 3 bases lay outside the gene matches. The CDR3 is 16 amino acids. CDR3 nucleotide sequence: TGTGCCAGCAGCTTGACTAGCGGGCTCAACACCGGGGAGCTGTTTTTT. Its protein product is CASSLTSGLNTGELFF. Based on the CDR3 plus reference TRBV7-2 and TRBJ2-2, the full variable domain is GAGVSQSPSNKVTEKGKDVELRCDPISGHTALYWYRQSLGQGLEFLIYFQGNSAPDKSGLPSDRFSAERTGGSVSTLTIQRTQQEDSAVYLCASSLTSGLNTGELFFGEGSRLTVL.

The CDR3 coding sequence is TGTGCCTGGATGCGGGAGGGAAGCAATCAGCCCCAGCATTTT. This sequence encodes CAWMREGSNQPQHF. The rearrangement joins TRBV30 to TRBJ1-5; D call uncertain. Trimming removed 4 bases from V and 1 base from J, with 11 bases in between. The length of the CDR3 is 14 residues. From germline, CDR1 is GTSNPN and CDR2 SVGIG (reference sequence).